This T cell receptor (beta chain) was observed in a study of CD8+CD57+ T cells in acquired aplastic anemia. As concerns this clonotype: Its antigen is unidentified. Mismatch with germline at one junction end may stem from a read error.

Study-level findings and limits: Roughly 31 CD8+ CDR3 sequences were shared between patients and controls.

The TCR beta profiling, which covered VDJ combination and CDR3 sequence, was carried out using genomic DNA as the template. One entry per CDR3 protein, called by TCRdb with MiXCR from the reads. The sample has hundreds of thousands of distinct CDR3 sequences; approximately 70% are singletons. Germline CDR1 reads DFQATT; CDR2 reads SNEGSKA (reference sequence). The CDR3 has 13 amino acids. This chain links TRBV20-1 with TRBJ2-5; either TRBD1 or TRBD2 may supply D (7 bases each). The sequencing sample was made of sorted CD4+, CD8+, or CD8+CD57+ T cells (not recorded which) from PBMCs. The source is a human donor in good health, serving as a control. Here the CDR3 DNA reads TGCAGTGCTACACAGGGGAGGGAAGAAACCCAGTACTTC. This translates into CSATQGREETQYF.